The next 15 T cell receptor beta chains were all read from a single sample in a study of blood T cell repertoires in COVID-19. The method was immunoSEQ multiplex PCR; TCRdb's version includes in-frame clones alone and lacks a portion of them. This table holds tens of thousands of clones, 92% found once. The sample taken for sequencing was peripheral blood. These receptors came from a man aged 50 to 60 with active COVID-19.

The chain combines TRBV2 with TRBJ1-4; TRBD1 is a possible D gene (6 bases). Germline V lookup: CDR1 SNHLY, CDR2 FYNNEI. Trimming cost V 5 bases and J 3 bases, with 10 bases left between them. The CDR3 loop spans 14 amino acids. This CDR3 is CASSKEGANEKLFF. For the CDR3, the DNA is TGTGCCAGCAGTAAAGAGGGGGCTAATGAAAAACTGTTTTTT. The full variable domain, its missing parts supplied by reference TRBV2 and TRBJ1-4, is EPEVTQTPSHQVTQMGQEVILRCVPISNHLYFYWYRQILGQKVEFLVSFYNNEISEKSEIFDDQFSVERPDGSNFTLKIRSTKLEDSAMYFCASSKEGANEKLFFGSGTQLSVL.

This clone appeared a single time. The gene calls are TRBV7-8 and TRBJ2-7; D unresolved. Between the trimmed V and J ends, which lost 3 bases and 5 bases, there was a span of 14 bases. Per the germline V gene, CDR1 is SGHVS and CDR2 is FQNEAQ. This CDR3 spans 14 amino acids. The CDR3 here is CASSFLGPVDEQYF. The DNA of the CDR3 is TGTGCCAGCAGCTTCCTGGGCCCGGTGGACGAGCAGTACTTC.

V and J are TRBV30 and TRBJ2-5, with 8 bases lining up with TRBD2. CDR3 size: 16 residues. CDR1 and CDR2 from the germline V gene are GTSNPN and SVGIG (reference sequence). Germline trimming cut 2 bases from V and 3 bases from J; bases unmatched to any gene: 11. CDR3 sequence reads: CAWSPRWSGRKETQYF. CDR3 DNA sequence: TGTGCCTGGAGTCCTCGGTGGAGCGGGAGAAAAGAGACCCAGTACTTC.

V gene TRBV6-5 combines with J gene TRBJ2-7; TRBD1 might be the D (6 bases). There are 14 residues in the CDR3. V lost 6 bases and J lost 4, with 16 bases in between. The germline V gene has CDR1 MNHEY and CDR2 SVGAGI. CDR3 in DNA: TGTGCCAGCAGGGGACATTTACCTAAGTACGAGCAGTACTTC. This encodes CASRGHLPKYEQYF.

This clone was observed a handful of times. The genes are TRBV4-2 and TRBJ1-1; 10 bases map to TRBD1. Germline values: CDR1 LGHNA, CDR2 YNFKEQ. The CDR3 totals 17 residues. V shed 4 bases, J shed 1 base, and the junction held 9 bases outside the gene matches. This CDR3 reads CASSPRGTGARNTEAFF. For the CDR3, the DNA is TGTGCCAGCAGCCCTCGAGGGACAGGGGCCAGGAACACTGAAGCTTTCTTT.

The chain uses TRBV5-1 and TRBJ2-3; D perhaps matches TRBD2 (6 bases). Per the germline V gene, CDR1 is SGHRS and CDR2 is YFSETQ. V was cut by 2 bases and J by 3 bases, with 22 bases left in between. There are 18 residues in the CDR3. CDR3: CASSLGGTKRGRTDTQYF. CDR3 DNA sequence: TGCGCCAGCAGCTTAGGAGGGACCAAACGTGGTAGGACAGATACGCAGTATTTT. The full variable domain, in which reference TRBV5-1 and TRBJ2-3 provide the parts outside the CDR3, is KAGVTQTPRYLIKTRGQQVTLSCSPISGHRSVSWYQQTPGQGLQFLFEYFSETQRNKGNFPGRFSGRQFSNSRSEMNVSTLELGDSALYLCASSLGGTKRGRTDTQYFGPGTRLTVL.

The V call is TRBV6-5, the J call TRBJ1-2; no clear D. The V end lost 6 bases, the J end lost 4 bases, and 12 bases lay between the germline ends. The CDR3 runs 13 residues. The germline V gene encodes CDR1 MNHEY and CDR2 SVGAGI. DNA for the CDR3: TGTGCCAGCAGCCCAGAGAGGTTCTATGGCTACACCTTC. Residues: CASSPERFYGYTF.

V usage is TRBV10-2 and J usage is TRBJ1-1, with 7 bases matching TRBD1. V gave up 6 bases and J gave up 6 bases; unmatched junction bases: 10. Germline CDR1 is WSHSY and CDR2 is SAAADI. The length of the CDR3 is 14 residues. CDR3 bases: TGCGCCAGCAGCCCGGGACAGAGAGTGCCTGAAGCTTTCTTT. It is translated as CASSPGQRVPEAFF.

The CDR3 is CASSVGTGRYNEQFF. CDR3 bases: TGCGCCAGCAGCGTCGGGACAGGGAGGTACAATGAGCAGTTCTTC. The chain carries TRBV5-1 and TRBJ2-1; TRBD1 aligns across 9 bases. The CDR3 length is 15 residues. Germline V gene data show CDR1 as SGHRS and CDR2 as YFSETQ. V shed 4 bases, J shed 4 bases, and the junction held 6 bases outside the gene matches.

This chain's CDR3 is CASSSYTGELFF. The CDR3 nucleotides are TGCGCCAGCAGTTCATACACCGGGGAGCTGTTTTTT. This rearrangement joins TRBV10-1 to TRBJ2-2, with no clear D. This CDR3 comprises 12 residues. CDR1 WNHNN and CDR2 SYGVQD come from the germline V gene (reference sequence). V lost 5 bases, J lost 3 bases, and 4 bases lay in between.

This rearrangement joins TRBV29-1 to TRBJ1-1; TRBD1 might be the D (5 bases). Between the trimmed V and J ends, which lost 3 bases and 3 bases, there was a span of 14 bases. CDR3 length: 14 residues. Germline-derived CDR1 and CDR2 are SQVTM and ANQGSEA. The chain's CDR3 is CSVDQGIKDTEAFF. The CDR3 nucleotides are TGCAGCGTTGATCAGGGAATTAAGGACACTGAAGCTTTCTTT.

The V call is TRBV29-1, the J call TRBJ2-7, with D maybe TRBD2 (5 bases). There are 13 residues in the CDR3. Looked up from germline, CDR1 is SQVTM and CDR2 is ANQGSEA. V lost 1 base and J lost 1, with 8 bases in between. This CDR3 is CSVEGSGSYEQYF. CDR3 DNA: TGCAGCGTTGAAGGAAGCGGTTCCTACGAGCAGTACTTC.

This chain joins TRBV4-2 and TRBJ2-3; TRBD2 aligns across 12 bases. CDR3 length equals 16 residues. Germline CDR1 is LGHNA and CDR2 is YNFKEQ. Unmatched junction bases numbered 2, after V lost 1 base and J lost 3 bases. The CDR3 nucleotides are TGTGCCAGCAGCCAAGGAACTAGCGGGAGGACAGATACGCAGTATTTT. Amino acids: CASSQGTSGRTDTQYF.

The chain joins TRBV24-1 to TRBJ1-5, with 7 bases that match TRBD1. There are 15 residues in the CDR3. V lost 4 bases, J lost 5 bases, and 7 bases stayed unmatched. CDR1 and CDR2 (germline): KGHDR, SFDVKD. CDR3 nucleotide sequence: TGTGCCACCAGTGAGGGGGGACAGAAGGATCAGCCCCAGCATTTT. Protein sequence: CATSEGGQKDQPQHF.

The V call is TRBV15, the J call TRBJ1-2; D perhaps matches TRBD1 (5 bases). The CDR3 has 13 residues. Germline V gene data show CDR1 as LNHNV and CDR2 as YYDKDF (reference sequence). V lost 3 bases to trimming and J lost 5 bases, with 10 bases between them. The CDR3 sequence is CATSRGGNYGYTF. The CDR3 DNA reads as TGTGCCACCAGCAGGGGGGGTAATTATGGCTACACCTTC.